This entry lists 16 T cell receptor beta chains sequenced from one sample in a study of beta chain features in type 1 diabetes. Study results and limitations: Within each of all four CD4+ subsets, Type 1 diabetes patients had TCRB CDR3s that were moderately but significantly shorter.

These receptors have no known antigen. Expressed TCRB transcripts were sequenced after all isolated RNA was converted to cDNA. Measured with immunoSEQ multiplex PCR; TCRdb has only the in-frame clones, and not every one. In the table there are roughly 220,000 clones, about a sixth of which are singletons. The source material was naive CD4+ T cells from blood. These receptors came from a man in his thirties or forties with type 1 diabetes.

This clone was seen a handful of times. This sequence joins TRBV25-1 and TRBJ2-1, with TRBD2 matching over 7 bases. Germline V gene data show CDR1 as MGHDK and CDR2 as SYGVNS. The CDR3 spans 17 residues. Trimming cost V 4 bases and J 4 bases; bases outside gene matches: 13. This CDR3 is CASSALRAGVGYNEQFF. The CDR3, as DNA: TGTGCCAGCAGTGCCTTAAGGGCGGGAGTGGGTTACAATGAGCAGTTCTTC.

The chain links TRBV28 to TRBJ2-1, with TRBD2 identical over 9 bases. The CDR3 contains 15 residues. Germline V gene lookup returns CDR1 MDHEN and CDR2 SYDVKM. The junction had 10 bases not matched to a gene; V was cut back by 5 bases and J by 8 bases. DNA of the CDR3: TGTGCCAGCAGTCCCCTAAGCGGGGGGCCACATGAGCAGTTCTTC. Amino acids: CASSPLSGGPHEQFF.

This clone appeared a few times. The chain has TRBV7-9 and TRBJ2-1, with D possibly called TRBD1 or TRBD2 (5 bases each). Trimming took off 4 bases at V and 8 bases at J, with 21 bases between the two ends. Per germline, CDR1 SEHNR and CDR2 FQNEAQ (reference sequence). The CDR3 loop spans 16 amino acids. As DNA, the CDR3 is TGTGCCAGCAGCTCATCGGGACGGATTATGGGAGATGAGCAGTTCTTC. Translating gives CASSSSGRIMGDEQFF.

This CDR3 is CASSLGGPNYGYTF. The CDR3 coding sequence is TGTGCCAGCAGCCTCGGGGGACCTAACTATGGCTACACCTTC. The J gene is TRBJ1-2, the V gene TRBV9; TRBD1 might be the D (5 bases). The ends were cut back, 4 bases at V and 0 bases at J, with 10 bases in the middle. The CDR3 totals 14 residues. From germline, CDR1 is SGDLS and CDR2 YYNGEE.

The CDR3 region has the DNA TGTGCCAGCCAATCCCGCTCGGGGAACACTGAAGCTTTCTTT. It yields the protein CASQSRSGNTEAFF. The genes are TRBV28 and TRBJ1-1, with D unresolved. Deletions cut 8 bases from V and 1 base from J, with 14 bases between. Germline CDR1 reads MDHEN; CDR2 reads SYDVKM. CDR3 length equals 14 residues. The full variable domain, with the rest looked up from reference TRBV28 and TRBJ1-1, is DVKVTQSSRYLVKRTGEKVFLECVQDMDHENMFWYRQDPGLGLRLIYFSYDVKMKEKGDIPEGYSVSREKKERFSLILESASTNQTSMYLCASQSRSGNTEAFFGQGTRLTVV.

This clone was counted between two and nine times. The chain has TRBV6-6 and TRBJ2-1, with D perhaps matching TRBD1 (6 bases). This CDR3 is built from 16 residues. Germline V CDR1 and CDR2: MNHNY, SVGAGI (reference sequence). V lost 2 bases and J lost 3, with 14 bases in between. Here the CDR3 reads CASSYTRGSIYNEQFF. CDR3 in DNA: TGTGCCAGCAGTTACACTAGGGGGTCGATCTACAATGAGCAGTTCTTC.

This clone was seen more than once but under ten times. The rearrangement joins TRBV2 to TRBJ2-1; no clear D gene. V gave up 7 bases and J gave up 8 bases, with 18 bases separating them. The CDR3 runs 14 residues. Germline V gives CDR1 SNHLY, CDR2 FYNNEI. The CDR3 spells CASNAITPRDEQFF. DNA for the CDR3: TGTGCCAGCAACGCAATTACACCTCGCGATGAGCAGTTCTTC.

The gene calls are TRBV15 and TRBJ1-5; D might be TRBD1 (5 bases). The germline CDR1 and CDR2 sequences are LNHNV and YYDKDF (reference sequence). This CDR3 has 16 amino acids. V gave up 0 bases and J gave up 0 bases, with 9 bases separating them. The CDR3 coding sequence is TGTGCCACCAGCAGAGATCAAGGGGTTAGCAATCAGCCCCAGCATTTT. It encodes CATSRDQGVSNQPQHF.

The chain joins TRBV25-1 to TRBJ2-7, with D tentatively TRBD2 (6 bases). The CDR3 spans 13 residues. V shed 6 bases and J shed 5 bases, with 14 bases lying between them. From germline, CDR1 is MGHDK and CDR2 SYGVNS. This CDR3 is CASRAAGSNEQYF. Written as DNA, the CDR3 is TGTGCCAGCAGGGCGGCGGGGTCTAACGAGCAGTACTTC.

The chain employs TRBV30 and TRBJ1-2; no clear D. Trimming removed 5 bases at V and 4 bases at J, with 20 bases between. The CDR3 has 15 residues. CDR1 and CDR2 from the germline V gene are GTSNPN and SVGIG (reference sequence). CDR3 nucleotide sequence: TGTGCCTGGGGACCGACCAAACCGGGCATCTATGGCTACACCTTC. It codes for CAWGPTKPGIYGYTF. Variable domain in full (rest from reference TRBV30 and TRBJ1-2): SQTIHQWPATLVQPVGSPLSLECTVEGTSNPNLYWYRQAAGRGLQLLFYSVGIGQISSEVPQNLSASRPQDRQFILSSKKLLLSDSGFYLCAWGPTKPGIYGYTFGSGTRLTVV.

The V call is TRBV30, the J call TRBJ2-5, with D hard to call. Germline assignment: CDR1 GTSNPN and CDR2 SVGIG (reference sequence). The germline V and J ends were trimmed by 2 bases and 0 bases, with 4 bases remaining between them. The CDR3 has 12 residues. CDR3 in DNA: TGTGCCTGGAGTCTCAACCAAGAGACCCAGTACTTC. Amino acid sequence: CAWSLNQETQYF.

The chain couples TRBV4-3 to TRBJ2-7; a possible D gene is TRBD1 (5 bases). V was clipped by 0 bases and J by 9 bases, with 12 bases between them. The CDR3 loop spans 13 amino acids. Germline CDR1 is LGHNA and CDR2 is YSLEER. CDR3 loop: CASSQDPRQRQYF. CDR3 DNA: TGCGCCAGCAGCCAAGATCCTCGACAGAGGCAGTACTTC.

This chain connects TRBV5-1 to TRBJ1-4; 8 bases line up with TRBD1. The CDR3 has 14 amino acids. V gave up 3 bases and J gave up 7 bases; unmatched junction bases: 5. The germline gives CDR1 SGHRS, CDR2 YFSETQ. Written as DNA, the CDR3 is TGCGCCAGCAGCTCAACAGACAGGGGTGAAAAACTGTTTTTT. This encodes CASSSTDRGEKLFF.

The genes are TRBV9 and TRBJ2-2; D is unclear. Trimming pared 0 bases from V and 2 bases from J, leaving 8 bases between. Germline V lookup: CDR1 SGDLS, CDR2 YYNGEE. This CDR3 has 15 residues. The CDR3 region is CASSVGPFNTGELFF. CDR3 DNA: TGTGCCAGCAGCGTAGGTCCTTTCAACACCGGGGAGCTGTTTTTT.

This clone has a handful of counts. This chain joins TRBV7-2 and TRBJ2-3; TRBD2 might be the D (5 bases). CDR3 length: 14 amino acids. With 2 bases removed from V and 4 bases from J, the gap between germline ends came to 10 bases. Germline V CDR1 and CDR2: SGHTA, FQGNSA. In nucleotides, the CDR3 is TGTGCCAGCAGCTTATTCGGGAACGCAGATACGCAGTATTTT. The encoded protein is CASSLFGNADTQYF. The entire variable domain, with the rest obtained from reference TRBV7-2 and TRBJ2-3, is as follows: GAGVSQSPSNKVTEKGKDVELRCDPISGHTALYWYRQSLGQGLEFLIYFQGNSAPDKSGLPSDRFSAERTGGSVSTLTIQRTQQEDSAVYLCASSLFGNADTQYFGPGTRLTVL.

This clone was recorded a few times. The chain uses TRBV9 and TRBJ2-3; the match to TRBD1 covers 7 bases. CDR1 is SGDLS, CDR2 YYNGEE, per germline. V shed 4 bases, J shed 0 bases, and the junction held 11 bases outside the gene matches. The CDR3 sequence is 17 residues long. The DNA of the CDR3 is TGTGCCAGCAGCCCACAGACAGGGAAGTATAGCACAGATACGCAGTATTTT. Translated, it gives CASSPQTGKYSTDTQYF.